The next 15 T cell receptor beta chains were all read from a single sample in a study of T cell clonality in common variable immunodeficiency. General observations from the study: Fewer deletions and N-nucleotide insertions were reportedly seen in common variable immunodeficiency TCR beta sequences.

For these TCRs, the target antigens are not known. Data came from immunoSEQ multiplex PCR; TCRdb stores just in-frame clones and leaves some out. The table lists fewer than 35,000 clones, no singletons, with about 6.1% in the top ten. Sequencing used peripheral blood mononuclear cells. These receptors all stem from a human donor with common variable immunodeficiency.

This clone was picked up a small number of times. The read falls 3 residues short of the CDR3 end, and the missing part is taken from the germline J gene. The V and J genes are TRBV6-1 and TRBJ2-4; 8 bases match TRBD2. V lost 0 bases, J lost 0 bases, and 10 bases stayed unmatched. CDR1 MNHNS and CDR2 SASEGT come from the germline V gene. CDR3 length: 19 amino acids. Here the CDR3 reads CASSEAGTRLILAKNIQYF. The sequenced part of the CDR3 DNA is TGTGCCAGCAGTGAAGCCGGGACTAGGCTGATACTAGCCAAAAACATT.

This clone was seen at least ten times. The CDR3 end lies 3 residues beyond the end of the read and is filled in from the germline J gene. The chain carries TRBV4-1 and TRBJ1-6; D gene uncertain. The germline V gene encodes CDR1 MGHRA and CDR2 YSYEKL. Trimming left V 1 base short and J 9 bases short, with 10 bases between. The CDR3 totals 14 residues. CDR3 bases read: TGCGCCAGCAGCCAAGGACCCGGCGGTTCACCC. It translates to CASSQGPGGSP. The full-length CDR3 reads as CASSQGPGGSPLHF.

This clone was seen only a few times. The read gets to within 3 residues of the CDR3 end, and the germline J gene fills in the rest. The chain couples TRBV7-9 to TRBJ2-3; 9 bases agree with TRBD2. The V gene end was trimmed by 5 bases and the J gene end by 4 bases; junction bases not matched to a gene: 7. This CDR3 has 15 amino acids. CDR1 and CDR2 (germline): SEHNR, FQNEAQ (reference sequence). The covered CDR3 bases are TGTGCCAGCAGCAACCTAGCGGGGCGGGCAGATACG. This encodes CASSNLAGRADT. The complete CDR3 sequence is CASSNLAGRADTQYF.

This clone was recorded many times. The CDR3 end lies 3 residues beyond the end of the read and is filled in from the germline J gene. The V gene is TRBV7-9, the J gene TRBJ2-5; no clear D. Trimming took 1 base from V and 4 from J, leaving 7 bases between them. Looked up from germline, CDR1 is SEHNR and CDR2 is FQNEAQ (reference sequence). This CDR3 spans 13 amino acids. The covered CDR3 bases are TGTGCCAGCAGCTTAGGTTTCGGAGAGACC. Translation: CASSLGFGET. The full-length CDR3 reads as CASSLGFGETQYF.

With regard to this clone: From the germline J gene comes the end of the CDR3, since the read stops 3 residues before it. This rearrangement joins TRBV6-1 to TRBJ2-1, with TRBD1 as a possible D gene (6 bases). V lost 2 bases, J lost 6 bases, and 11 bases lay in between. Germline V gene sequence: CDR1 MNHNS, CDR2 SASEGT. The CDR3 sequence is 14 residues long. Partial CDR3 DNA: TGTGCCAGCAGTGAAACGGGGACACTCAATGAG. This gives the protein CASSETGTLNE. The whole CDR3 protein reads CASSETGTLNEQFF.

To note about this clone: Sequencing ends 3 residues short of the CDR3 end; the germline J gene provides the rest. The chain employs TRBV19 and TRBJ2-5; 11 bases align to TRBD2. Germline V CDR1 and CDR2: LNHDA, SQIVND (reference sequence). Trimming removed 5 bases from V and 4 bases from J; junction bases left unmatched: 6. This CDR3 is 15 amino acids long. CDR3 bases read: TGTGCCAGTAGTCCCCGACTAGCGGGGACAGAGACC. Its protein product is CASSPRLAGTET. The whole CDR3 protein reads CASSPRLAGTETQYF. The full variable domain, in which reference TRBV19 and TRBJ2-5 provide the parts outside the CDR3, is DGGITQSPKYLFRKEGQNVTLSCEQNLNHDAMYWYRQDPGQGLRLIYYSQIVNDFQKGDIAEGYSVSREKKESFPLTVTSAQKNPTAFYLCASSPRLAGTETQYFGPGTRLLVL.

A remark on this clone: Read data end 3 residues before the CDR3 end; the end is taken from the germline J gene. The chain has TRBV5-1 and TRBJ1-2, with D possibly being TRBD1 (5 bases). From germline, CDR1 is SGHRS and CDR2 YFSETQ. The CDR3 covers 13 residues. The sequenced part of the CDR3 DNA is TGCGCCAGCAGCCCCCACGGGGGGGAGGGC. It is translated as CASSPHGGEG. The whole CDR3 sequence reads CASSPHGGEGYTF. The full variable domain, its missing parts supplied by reference TRBV5-1 and TRBJ1-2, is KAGVTQTPRYLIKTRGQQVTLSCSPISGHRSVSWYQQTPGQGLQFLFEYFSETQRNKGNFPGRFSGRQFSNSRSEMNVSTLELGDSALYLCASSPHGGEGYTFGSGTRLTVV.

This clone was picked up many times. The sequenced fragment ends 3 residues before the CDR3 boundary, so the rest is inferred from the germline J gene. The V gene is TRBV14, the J gene TRBJ2-1; 7 positions match TRBD2. The CDR3 is 17 amino acids. The V gene's germline CDR1 is SGHDN and CDR2 FVKESK. V shed 0 bases and J 5 bases; nucleotides not matched to a gene: 10. The DNA read from the CDR3 is TGTGCCAGCAGCCAAGATTCTGGGAGGGACTTTCACAATGAG. Protein product: CASSQDSGRDFHNE. The whole CDR3 sequence is CASSQDSGRDFHNEQFF.

As concerns this clone: Read sequence stops 3 residues before the CDR3 end, and the germline J gene provides the missing end. The rearrangement uses TRBV30 and TRBJ2-2, with D maybe TRBD2 (5 bases). Germline V lookup: CDR1 GTSNPN, CDR2 SVGIG (reference sequence). Trimming shortened V by 3 bases and J by 4 bases, and 12 bases separated the two germline ends. This CDR3 has 14 residues. The CDR3 region is CAWSSRTFTGELFF. The CDR3 DNA, read in part, is TGTGCCTGGAGCTCCCGGACTTTCACCGGGGAG.

The sample holds a few counts of this clone. The sequence runs out 3 residues before the end of the CDR3; the remainder is reconstructed from the germline J gene. The V call is TRBV19, the J call TRBJ2-3; TRBD2 aligns across 7 bases. The CDR3 totals 15 residues. CDR1 LNHDA and CDR2 SQIVND come from the germline V gene (reference sequence). After removal of 7 bases from V and 0 bases from J, the junction contained 7 bases not matched to a gene. The CDR3 sequence is CASKQAGESTDTQYF. The sequenced part of the CDR3 DNA is TGTGCCAGTAAACAGGCGGGGGAGAGCACAGATACG.

Note on this clone: The CDR3 goes on 3 residues after the read ends, and that part is filled in from the germline J gene. V usage is TRBV2 and J usage is TRBJ1-6; D remains unclear. Germline CDR1 and CDR2: SNHLY and FYNNEI. CDR3 length: 16 residues. V gave up 3 bases and J gave up 0 bases, with 9 bases separating them. Partial CDR3 DNA: TGTGCCAGCAGTGATTCCAGAAGCTCCTATAATTCACCC. This encodes CASSDSRSSYNSP. The complete CDR3 protein is CASSDSRSSYNSPLHF.

This clone was counted at least ten times. The sequenced fragment ends 3 residues before the CDR3 boundary, so the rest is inferred from the germline J gene. The rearrangement joins TRBV30 to TRBJ1-2, with 9 bases fitting TRBD1. V was clipped by 0 bases and J by 4 bases; unmatched bases: 3. This CDR3 comprises 14 residues. The germline gives CDR1 GTSNPN, CDR2 SVGIG (reference sequence). The CDR3 here is CAWSVLGQGYGYTF. CDR3 DNA, as far as it was read: TGTGCCTGGAGTGTACTGGGACAGGGCTATGGC.

This clone was seen more than once but under ten times. The CDR3 loop reads CASSLEGSGNTIYF. Incomplete CDR3 DNA: TGTGCCAGCAGCTTAGAAGGGTCTGGAAACACC. The chain combines TRBV7-2 with TRBJ1-3; D not certain. The CDR3 is cut off 3 residues early in the read; its end comes from the germline J gene. The V gene lost 1 base and the J gene lost 1 base, with 5 bases spanning the gap. This CDR3 has 14 residues. Germline-derived CDR1 and CDR2 are SGHTA and FQGNSA.

This clone is termed medium-sized. The DNA ends 3 residues before the CDR3 does, and the rest of the CDR3 is filled in from the germline J gene. The chain joins TRBV29-1 to TRBJ1-1; 8 bases match TRBD1. Per the germline V gene, CDR1 is SQVTM and CDR2 is ANQGSEA. The CDR3 length is 12 residues. V lost 6 bases and J lost 4; bases outside the gene matches: 4. The covered CDR3 bases are TGCAGCGTCGAACAGGGGGGCACTGAA. It encodes CSVEQGGTE. In full, the CDR3 reads CSVEQGGTEAFF.

In this sample, this clone turned up many times. Sequencing ends 3 residues short of the CDR3 end; the germline J gene provides the rest. This chain connects TRBV5-1 to TRBJ1-1; a possible D gene is TRBD1 (5 bases). The CDR3 has 16 amino acids. Germline V CDR1 and CDR2: SGHRS, YFSETQ. Trimming stripped 5 bases from V and 4 bases from J, with 21 bases between. The sequenced CDR3 bases are TGCGCCAGCAGTGCGAATCTTGGGGGGGAACCCACTGAA. Translation gives CASSANLGGEPTE. The whole CDR3 sequence is CASSANLGGEPTEAFF.